This TCR beta chain stems from a study of blood T cells in healthy people across ages (dated by TCRdb to between 2015 and 2016). Study-wide context: In model experiments, template switching captured about one uniquely barcoded TCR beta cDNA molecule for every two T cells. To avoid experimental bias, donors of different ages were randomly spread across the sequencing lanes. The study measured age-related changes in TCR beta repertoire diversity using deep sequencing normalized with unique cDNA molecular identifiers. Two additional independent replicas of 1 million unique cDNA reads from the same blood draw were analyzed for two donors (one aged 18 to 30 and one aged 80 or older). Donors were grouped into four age groups: young (average approximately 16 years), middle-aged (roughly 37), aged (around 66) and long-lived (about 82).

CDR1 LNHNV and CDR2 YYDKDF are derived from the germline V gene (reference sequence). The germline V end is reduced by 6 bases and the J end by 4 bases; junction bases left unmatched: 5. Counted from cysteine to phenylalanine, this CDR3 has 14 amino acids. CDR3 DNA is the only sequence kept; it has 42 bases, read in frame from the first base. Donors were a few dozen systemically healthy Caucasian individuals from Russia aged 6 to 90 years. Each donor gave around 9.8 milliliters of peripheral blood, collected into EDTA-treated Vacutainer tubes. Ficoll-Paque density-gradient centrifugation was used to isolate PBMCs, with at least 6 million per sample. Trizol reagent was used to extract total RNA from the PBMCs, yielding at least 5 micrograms per sample. For every donor, an aliquot of PBMCs went through flow cytometry to measure the percentages of naive CD45RAhigh/CD27high T cells. Receptor amplification or capture employed 5' RACE. Sequenced on an Illumina HiSeq 2500. A second PCR of roughly 6 to 11 cycles was run with a J-beta primer mix and a sample-barcoded 5' primer. A template-switch 5' adaptor carrying 12 random nucleotides introduced a unique molecular identifier onto each TCR beta cDNA molecule. Each sample yielded at least 3 million CDR3-containing paired-end reads. First-strand cDNA synthesis was performed from all RNA using the Mint cDNA synthesis kit, with priming by a TRBC-specific oligonucleotide. Following uracil-DNA glycosylase treatment, all cDNA underwent a first 18-cycle PCR with the universal primers M1SS and BC2_uni_R. On the study's bioinformatics: For normalization, 1 million high-quality reads, each with a distinct molecular identifier, were randomly selected from each sample. Instead of being binned into consensus sequences, reads that shared molecular identifiers were thrown out. MiTCR, set to a Q25 quality threshold and the strictest error-elimination algorithm, was used for CDR3 identification, clonotype clustering and error correction. A nonparametric unseen species model with Euler transformation was used to estimate lower-bound total TCR beta diversity. Through fastp at Q25 and MiXCR, TCRdb rebuilt clones from the public reads, retaining in-frame beta chains. Each CDR3 protein gets just one entry, which takes the most common genes and DNA from the rows behind it. It is TCRdb's table, rather than the study itself, that gives the V and J calls and clone size. The sample table contains around 940,000 distinct CDR3 sequences; only one count was recorded for about 53% of them. About 21% of the sample rests with the top ten.

The study at large found these results: Compared with the aged group, more naive CD4+ T cells, fewer expanded clones and increased TCR diversity were shown by the long-lived group, suggesting age selection. The percentage of naive T cells measured by flow cytometry correlated strongly with observed TCR beta diversity. Because profiling used bulk unsorted PBMCs, naive and antigen-experienced compartments could not be compared conclusively. The CMV infection status of donors was not known, potentially confounding age-related changes in expanded clonotypes. Estimates of total diversity based on one million sequenced T cells were considered lower bounds and underestimates. Observed TCR beta diversity per million T cells fell roughly linearly with age, and a significant reduction was already apparent by age around 40.

This clonotype was seen more than once but under ten times. No antigen is known for it. No per-base quality is available; no much larger clone lies one base away. The origin of this receptor is a woman aged 55-69 years in good health. Material for sequencing was blood. The chain uses TRBV15 and TRBJ1-4, with 7 bases in between that match TRBD1. The sequence in DNA is TGTGCCACCAGACCGGGACAGAGTAATGAAAAACTGTTTTTT. Its product reads: CATRPGQSNEKLFF.